This TCR beta chain was recovered during a study of OX40 agonist ivuxolimab in advanced cancers. Whole-study context: Ivuxolimab, an antibody that agonizes OX40 (CD134), was administered to the patients.

Produced via immunoSEQ multiplex PCR; TCRdb's table is partial and in-frame only. The table shows tens of thousands of clones, with 88% occurring only once. The length of the CDR3 is 15 residues. Autoimmune disease history or systemic immunosuppression led to patient exclusion. At cycle 4 day 1, cycle 7 day 1, and baseline, blood was sampled. The rearrangement joins TRBV12-1 to TRBJ2-6. TRBV12-1 is deemed a pseudogene. The TCR comes from an adult with an advanced solid tumor such as melanoma, head and neck, liver or kidney cancer. Sequencing used CD4+ or CD8+ T cells sorted from blood, obtained in a trial of the OX40 agonist ivuxolimab. The CDR3 region is CASSYRGAGANVLTF. In DNA, the CDR3 is TGTGCCAGCAGCTATAGGGGAGCTGGGGCCAACGTCCTGACTTTC.